These 9 T cell receptor beta chains were all obtained from the same sample, sequenced in a study of early T cells in non-severe SARS-CoV-2 infection. Each CDR3 protein is one row after TCRdb ran MiXCR on the 5' RACE reads. Counted here are about 110,000 distinct CDR3 sequences, 9.5% to 13% occurring once; the ten biggest clones make up 3.1%. The sample was whole blood. The source is an adult who was a healthcare worker with PCR-confirmed SARS-CoV-2 infection or an uninfected control (not recorded which).

This clonotype was counted ten times or more. This sequence joins TRBV2 and TRBJ1-2; D gene ambiguous. V was cut by 2 bases and J by 8 bases, with 9 bases left in between. Germline assignment: CDR1 SNHLY and CDR2 FYNNEI. The length of the CDR3 is 12 residues. As DNA, the CDR3 is TGTGCCAGCAGTGAACCTAACTGGGGCTACACCTTC. Residues: CASSEPNWGYTF.

This clonotype was seen many times. V and J are TRBV5-4 and TRBJ2-1; TRBD2 aligns across 8 bases. This CDR3 is 16 amino acids long. The J segment lost 8 bases and the V segment lost 3 bases, leaving 13 bases of the junction unmatched. Germline lookup yields CDR1 SGHNT and CDR2 YYREEE (reference sequence). The CDR3 loop reads CASSSADLAGNHEQFF. The CDR3 nucleotides read TGTGCCAGCAGCTCGGCCGATCTAGCGGGCAACCATGAGCAGTTCTTC.

The gene calls are TRBV10-3 and TRBJ2-7, with 7 positions matching TRBD1. This CDR3 has 14 residues. CDR1 is ENHRY and CDR2 is SYGVKD in the germline V gene. V lost 7 bases to trimming and J lost 2 bases; unmatched junction nucleotides: 8. CDR3 sequence: CAITGDSSPYEQYF. CDR3 nucleotide sequence: TGTGCCATCACCGGGGACAGTTCACCCTACGAGCAGTACTTC.

The chain is built from TRBV3-1 and TRBJ2-2, with D possibly matching TRBD2 (6 bases). V shed 4 bases and J shed 9 bases, with 15 bases lying between them. Germline lookup yields CDR1 LGHDT and CDR2 YNNKEL (reference sequence). This CDR3 contains 14 residues. The CDR3 DNA follows: TGTGCCAGCAGCCCCTCGACTAGTTCCAGGGAGCTGTTTTTT. Amino acids: CASSPSTSSRELFF.

This clonotype was seen repeatedly, ten times or more. The CDR3 region is CASSLDPGYEQYF. The DNA of the CDR3 is TGTGCCAGCAGCTTAGATCCCGGCTACGAGCAGTACTTC. The V call is TRBV11-2, the J call TRBJ2-7, with D hard to call. Germline CDR1 SGHAT, CDR2 FQNNGV. This CDR3 is built from 13 residues. V gave up 0 bases and J gave up 3 bases, with 6 bases separating them.

In this sample, this clonotype turned up many times. The V gene is TRBV7-6, the J gene TRBJ2-3; TRBD2 aligns across 9 bases. The CDR3 runs to 12 residues. Unmatched junction bases numbered 5, after V lost 5 bases and J lost 11 bases. The germline V gene encodes CDR1 SGHVS and CDR2 FNYEAQ. The CDR3 DNA reads as TGTGCCAGCAGCGGGACTAGCAACAAGCAGTATTTT. This gives the protein CASSGTSNKQYF.

This rearrangement joins TRBV7-9 to TRBJ1-1; D ambiguous. The CDR3 is made up of 14 amino acids. The V gene lost 0 bases and the J gene lost 11 bases, with 16 bases spanning the gap. Per the germline V gene, CDR1 is SEHNR and CDR2 is FQNEAQ (reference sequence). The CDR3 DNA sequence: TGTGCCAGCAGCTTAGCGCGAGCGGGTGGAGAGGCTTTCTTT. Amino acid sequence: CASSLARAGGEAFF.

At least ten counts were recorded for this clonotype. The rearrangement uses TRBV3-1 and TRBJ2-2, with D uncertain. The CDR3 totals 13 residues. Germline V lookup: CDR1 LGHDT, CDR2 YNNKEL (reference sequence). V was cut by 2 bases and J by 7 bases, with 8 bases left in between. CDR3 nucleotides: TGTGCCAGCAGCCAAAGAACGAACGGGGAGCTGTTTTTT. Translation: CASSQRTNGELFF.

Only one count was recorded for this clonotype. Possible read error: a much larger clone is one base away. V gene TRBV5-1 combines with J gene TRBJ2-1; 8 nucleotides line up with TRBD2. V lost 4 bases and J lost 5; bases outside the gene matches: 8. In germline, CDR1 is SGHRS, CDR2 YFSETQ. This CDR3 spans 15 amino acids. CDR3 sequence reads: CASSLTSGMNNEQFF. As DNA, the CDR3 is TGCGCCAGCAGCCTCACTAGCGGCATGAACAATGAGCAGTTCTTC.